A selection of T cell receptor beta chains follows, all from one sample in a study of shared T cell receptors in the human thymus. Data came from immunoSEQ multiplex PCR; TCRdb stores just in-frame clones and leaves some out. The table includes 450,000 to 650,000 clones, 75% to 80% detected once. The same data also went into a second study, on human thymus T cells.

The specimen sequenced was thymocytes. The source is a boy younger than two with a congenital heart defect. CDR3s include the opening cysteine and the closing phenylalanine or tryptophan. The order of the fields is V gene, clone size, D gene, J gene, CDR3 DNA, CDR3 protein. A D gene is named only where the DNA matches it firmly. Size values are once, few and many counts, or a class for expanded clones, and some rows have none.

TRBV18	.	TRBD2	TRBJ2-2	TGTGCCAGCTCACCACAGGTATTAGCGGGAGGAAGTACCGGGGAGCTGTTTTTT	CASSPQVLAGGSTGELFF
TRBV4-1	.	.	TRBJ2-5	TGCGCCAGCAGCCAAAGGGGGCAAGAGACCCAGTACTTC	CASSQRGQETQYF
TRBV18	.	TRBD2	TRBJ2-5	TGTGCCAGCTCACCAAGGCTAGCGGACCTCTTTGGTACCCAGTACTTC	CASSPRLADLFGTQYF
TRBV5-6	.	.	TRBJ2-3	TGTGCCAGCAGCCTTCATGAACAGGGCGATACGCAGTATTTT	CASSLHEQGDTQYF
TRBV11-3	.	.	TRBJ1-3	TGTGCCAGCAGCCCCAGAGGCCAGACCTCTGGAAACACCATATATTTT	CASSPRGQTSGNTIYF
TRBV20-1	.	.	TRBJ2-1	TGCAGTGCTAACACCCTAGCCAAGCAGTTCTTC	CSANTLAKQFF
TRBV10-3	few	TRBD1	TRBJ2-2	TGTGCCATCAAGACAGGGGCGGACACCGGGGAGCTGTTTTTT	CAIKTGADTGELFF
TRBV27	.	.	TRBJ2-7	TGTGCCAGTAGTTTGGGGGGTGGTCTGGAGCCCTACGAGCAGTACTTC	CASSLGGGLEPYEQYF
TRBV4-3	.	.	TRBJ2-3	TGCGCCAGCAGCCAAGATGGCTGGCAGGGCCTTAGCACAGATACGCAGTATTTT	CASSQDGWQGLSTDTQYF
TRBV6-5	.	TRBD2	TRBJ2-5	TGTGCCAGCAGGAACGGGAGGGCCGGGGAGACCCAGTACTTC	CASRNGRAGETQYF
TRBV18	.	TRBD2	TRBJ2-3	TGTGCCAGCTCACCGACTAGCGGGAGCACAGATACGCAGTATTTT	CASSPTSGSTDTQYF
TRBV28	.	.	TRBJ2-7	TGTGCCAGCAGTTCTGCAGCGTCCTACGAGCAGTACTTC	CASSSAASYEQYF
TRBV27	.	TRBD1	TRBJ1-5	TGTGCCAGCAGTTCGACAGGGGGTAGGAATCAGCCCCAGCATTTT	CASSSTGGRNQPQHF
TRBV20-1	.	.	TRBJ2-7	TGCAGTGCTAGACAGGGCTACGAGCAGTACTTC	CSARQGYEQYF
TRBV27	.	TRBD1	TRBJ2-3	TGTGCCAGCAGTTGGGGGCCGGGACAGTATCAGTATTTT	CASSWGPGQYQYF
TRBV29-1	.	TRBD1	TRBJ1-1	TGCAGCGTCGGGACAGGGGAGCCGAACACTGAAGCTTTCTTT	CSVGTGEPNTEAFF
TRBV13	few	.	TRBJ2-7	TGTGCCAGCAGCTCCTGGGGCAGCCCTAACGAGCAGTACTTC	CASSSWGSPNEQYF
TRBV27	.	TRBD1	TRBJ2-7	TGTGCCAGCAGCAGACAGGGGGCTGGCTACGAGCAGTACTTC	CASSRQGAGYEQYF
TRBV4-3	.	TRBD2	TRBJ2-7	TGCGCCAGCAGCCATAGTAGCGGGTCGGGCGCCTACGAGCAGTACTTC	CASSHSSGSGAYEQYF
TRBV12-5	.	TRBD2	TRBJ2-1	TGTGCTAGTGGTATCGGGACTCCCAAAGCGGGAGGGCCCCACAATGAGCAGTTCTTC	CASGIGTPKAGGPHNEQFF
TRBV2	.	TRBD2	TRBJ2-3	TGTGCCAGCTCCTCCCCTCGGGGACTAGCGAATACAGATACGCAGTATTTT	CASSSPRGLANTDTQYF
TRBV27	.	.	TRBJ2-3	TGTGCCAGCAGTTTAAGGCAAGGGGTCTTCACAGATACGCAGTATTTT	CASSLRQGVFTDTQYF
TRBV4-3	.	.	TRBJ2-1	TGCGCCAGCAGCCAAGATGCCGACAGAAGCTCCTACAATGAGCAGTTCTTC	CASSQDADRSSYNEQFF
TRBV7-9	.	.	TRBJ2-7	TGTGCCAGCAGCTCCCCCGGGGCGGGAAGCTACGAGCAGTACTTC	CASSSPGAGSYEQYF
TRBV15	once	.	TRBJ1-1	TGTGCCACCAGCAGAGATCGGGCGGAGGGTGACACTGAAGCTTTCTTT	CATSRDRAEGDTEAFF
TRBV29-1	.	TRBD1	TRBJ2-7	TGCAGCGTCAGGGGACAGGCCTACGAGCAGTACTTC	CSVRGQAYEQYF
TRBV20-1	.	.	TRBJ1-2	TGCAGTGCTAGAGATGGGAGGGGCTACACCTTC	CSARDGRGYTF
TRBV27	.	TRBD1	TRBJ2-5	TGTGCCAGCAGTTTACAGGGGGCCCAAGAGACCCAGTACTTC	CASSLQGAQETQYF
TRBV29-1	.	TRBD2	TRBJ2-7	TGCAGCGCCTCACCCGGGACTAGCGGAGATTCATCCTACGAGCAGTACTTC	CSASPGTSGDSSYEQYF
TRBV30	.	.	TRBJ2-3	TGTGCCTGGACGTCGACAGATACGCAGTATTTT	CAWTSTDTQYF
TRBV27	few	TRBD2	TRBJ2-2	TGTGCCAGCAGTAGTAATAGCGGGAGGGCCACCGGGGAGCTGTTTTTT	CASSSNSGRATGELFF
TRBV11-3	.	.	TRBJ2-5	TGTGCCAGCAGCTTAGGACAGAAAGAGACCCAGTACTTC	CASSLGQKETQYF
TRBV30	.	TRBD2	TRBJ2-7	TGTGCCTGGAGAGGGACTAGCGGGTCCTACGAGCAGTACTTC	CAWRGTSGSYEQYF
TRBV28	.	TRBD1	TRBJ2-3	TGTGCCAGCAGTACTAGGACAGGGGGCGAGTCAGATACGCAGTATTTT	CASSTRTGGESDTQYF
TRBV4-3	.	TRBD1	TRBJ1-4	TGCGCCAGCAGCCAAAGCCACGTGCGGGCAGGGGGGAATGAAAAACTGTTTTTT	CASSQSHVRAGGNEKLFF
TRBV9	once	TRBD2	TRBJ2-7	TGTGCCAGCAGCGTAGGTAGCGGGAGGCACTACGAGCAGTACTTC	CASSVGSGRHYEQYF
TRBV9	.	TRBD2	TRBJ2-5	TGTGCCAGCAGCCCCCTAGCGGGAGGCTCCCAAGAGACCCAGTACTTC	CASSPLAGGSQETQYF
TRBV9	.	.	TRBJ2-7	TGTGCCAGCAGCGAGGAGGAGGGCCCCCAGAAGACCTACGAGCAGTACTTC	CASSEEEGPQKTYEQYF
TRBV18	.	TRBD1	TRBJ1-1	TGTGCCAGCTCACCTTTCGGGACAGTGAGGGTCGGGGTGAACACTGAAGCTTTCTTT	CASSPFGTVRVGVNTEAFF
TRBV10-3	.	.	TRBJ2-1	TGTGCCATCCGGGCGGGGCGGGAGCAGTTCTTC	CAIRAGREQFF
TRBV5-5	once	.	TRBJ2-7	TGTGCCAGCAGCTTTACGGGACTCCTTACGGAGCAGTACTTC	CASSFTGLLTEQYF
TRBV10-1	.	TRBD2	TRBJ2-4	TGCGCCAGCAGTGAGAGGACTAGCGGAGCCAAAAACATTCAGTACTTC	CASSERTSGAKNIQYF
TRBV7-8	.	TRBD2	TRBJ2-7	TGTGCCAGCAGCTTAAGCCCCCTCCGGGGACTAGCGGGAGCCGCCTACGAGCAGTACTTC	CASSLSPLRGLAGAAYEQYF
TRBV6-5	few	.	TRBJ2-7	TGTGCCAGCACCGAAAGGGGCGGGGCTTGCGAGCAGTACTTC	CASTERGGACEQYF
TRBV4-1	.	TRBD1	TRBJ2-7	TGCGCCAGCAGCACAGGGGACAGCTCCTACGAGCAGTACTTC	CASSTGDSSYEQYF
TRBV27	.	TRBD2	TRBJ2-3	TGTGCCAGCAGTTTACCCTTCGGACTAGCGGGAGAAGGGAGCACAGATACGCAGTATTTT	CASSLPFGLAGEGSTDTQYF
TRBV4-1	.	TRBD1	TRBJ2-7	TGCGCCAGCAGCCACGACAGGGGCGAGCAGTACTTC	CASSHDRGEQYF
TRBV2	.	TRBD2	TRBJ2-1	TGTGCCAGCAGTGAGGCTAGCGGGAGTGGACCCTACAATGAGCAGTTCTTC	CASSEASGSGPYNEQFF
TRBV7-8	.	.	TRBJ2-1	TGTGCCAGCAGCTTAGCGCTGGCGGGGAGCTCCTACAATGAGCAGTTCTTC	CASSLALAGSSYNEQFF
TRBV4-3	.	TRBD2	TRBJ2-5	TGCGCCAGCAGCCAAGACGCGGGAGGGCAAGAGACCCAGTACTTC	CASSQDAGGQETQYF
TRBV5-1	.	TRBD2	TRBJ2-5	TGCGCCAGCAGCTTGGCTGAGCGGGGGAAAAAAGAGACCCAGTACTTC	CASSLAERGKKETQYF
TRBV4-3	few	TRBD1	TRBJ1-4	TGCGCCAGCAGATCAAGGGACAGGGCTAATGAAAAACTGTTTTTT	CASRSRDRANEKLFF
TRBV27	.	.	TRBJ1-5	TGTGCCAGCAGTTTGACAGGCCCCGGGTATCAGCATTTT	CASSLTGPGYQHF
TRBV5-4	.	TRBD1	TRBJ1-3	TGTGCCAGCAGCTTTGGGCCAGACAGGGGACAAGAGGGGTACACCATATATTTT	CASSFGPDRGQEGYTIYF
TRBV6-6	once	.	TRBJ2-7	TGTGCCAGCAGTTACAAGGGGTCCTACGAGCAGTACTTC	CASSYKGSYEQYF
TRBV5-4	.	.	TRBJ2-3	TGTGCCAGCAGCTTGGACCACAGGAGCACAGATACGCAGTATTTT	CASSLDHRSTDTQYF
TRBV6-5	.	.	TRBJ2-3	TGTGCCAGCAGTTACAAAAAGGAGGCCTGCACAGATACGCAGTATTTT	CASSYKKEACTDTQYF